This T cell receptor beta chain derives from a study of T cell changes during pregnancy in multiple sclerosis. Trimming pared 2 bases from V and 0 bases from J, leaving 10 bases between. Germline CDR1 MNHEY, CDR2 SMNVEV (reference sequence). CDR3 length: 15 amino acids. Clones were sequenced by immunoSEQ multiplex PCR, and TCRdb holds only the in-frame ones, with some missing. Of just over 35,000 clones listed, about nine tenths are singletons. Sample: CD4+ T cells from peripheral blood mononuclear cells, taken after pregnancy. This TCR was recovered from a female donor in good health, enrolled as a control in a pregnancy study. The chain couples TRBV27 to TRBJ1-1, with a possible D match to TRBD1 (5 bases). The CDR3 nucleotides are TGTGCCAGCAGTTTAGGGCCAGGGATGAACACTGAAGCTTTCTTT. Translated: CASSLGPGMNTEAFF.